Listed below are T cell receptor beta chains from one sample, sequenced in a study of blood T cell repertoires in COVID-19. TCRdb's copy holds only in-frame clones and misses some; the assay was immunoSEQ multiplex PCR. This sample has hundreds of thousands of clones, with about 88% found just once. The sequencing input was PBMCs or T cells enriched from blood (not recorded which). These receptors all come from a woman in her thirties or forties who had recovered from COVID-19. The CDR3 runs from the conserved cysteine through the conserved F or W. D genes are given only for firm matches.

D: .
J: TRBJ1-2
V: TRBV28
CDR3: CASSFNGAMGYTF

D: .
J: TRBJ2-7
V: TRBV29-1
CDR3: CSVGQQTRYEQYF

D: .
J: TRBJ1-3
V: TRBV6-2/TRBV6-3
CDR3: CASSYQESGNTIYF

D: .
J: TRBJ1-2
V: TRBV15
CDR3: CATGVEGDYGYTF

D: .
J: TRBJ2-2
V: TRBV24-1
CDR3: CATSDFGQNTGELFF

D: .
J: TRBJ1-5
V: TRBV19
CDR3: CASSIEGGLTQHF

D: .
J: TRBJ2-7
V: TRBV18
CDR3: CASSPAAGSYEQYF

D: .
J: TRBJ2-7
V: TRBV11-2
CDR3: CASRAAGYEQYF

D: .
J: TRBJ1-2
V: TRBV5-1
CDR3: CASSLDGGYGYTF

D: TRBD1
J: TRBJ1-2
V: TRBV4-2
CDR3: CASSDWTGGGYTF

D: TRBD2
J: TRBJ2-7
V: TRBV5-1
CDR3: CASSLGLAVSYEQYF

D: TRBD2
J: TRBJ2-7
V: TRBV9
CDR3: CASSLGLAGILGEQYF

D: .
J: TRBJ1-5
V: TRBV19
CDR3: CASSVRTADRNQPQHF

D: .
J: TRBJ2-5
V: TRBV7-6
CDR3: CASSFEGRETQYF

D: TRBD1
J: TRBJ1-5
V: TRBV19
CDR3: CASSIEGQGAPGQPQHF

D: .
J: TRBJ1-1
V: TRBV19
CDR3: CASSSRTGMNTEAFF

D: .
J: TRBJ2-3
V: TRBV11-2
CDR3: CASSLLGDTDTQYF

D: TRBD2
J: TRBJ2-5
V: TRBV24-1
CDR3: CATRICPQREIWETQYF

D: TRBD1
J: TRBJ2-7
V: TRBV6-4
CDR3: CASPGQFTYEQYF

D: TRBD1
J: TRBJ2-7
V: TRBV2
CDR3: CASRIEQGVNEQYF

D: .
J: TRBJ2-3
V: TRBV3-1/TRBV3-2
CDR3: CASSQEFAGTQYF

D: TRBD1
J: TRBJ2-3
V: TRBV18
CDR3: CASSPDRGSEKDTQYF

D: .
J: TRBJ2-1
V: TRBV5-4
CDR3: CASSFEGRRRNEQFF

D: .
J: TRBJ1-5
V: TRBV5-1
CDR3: CASSLDFFNQPQHF

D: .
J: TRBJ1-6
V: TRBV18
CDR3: CASSPPNHSPLHF

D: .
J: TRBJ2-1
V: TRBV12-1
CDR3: CASSRTSGGSYNEQFF

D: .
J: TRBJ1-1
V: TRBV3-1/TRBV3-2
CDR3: CASSQLGNGRAEAFF